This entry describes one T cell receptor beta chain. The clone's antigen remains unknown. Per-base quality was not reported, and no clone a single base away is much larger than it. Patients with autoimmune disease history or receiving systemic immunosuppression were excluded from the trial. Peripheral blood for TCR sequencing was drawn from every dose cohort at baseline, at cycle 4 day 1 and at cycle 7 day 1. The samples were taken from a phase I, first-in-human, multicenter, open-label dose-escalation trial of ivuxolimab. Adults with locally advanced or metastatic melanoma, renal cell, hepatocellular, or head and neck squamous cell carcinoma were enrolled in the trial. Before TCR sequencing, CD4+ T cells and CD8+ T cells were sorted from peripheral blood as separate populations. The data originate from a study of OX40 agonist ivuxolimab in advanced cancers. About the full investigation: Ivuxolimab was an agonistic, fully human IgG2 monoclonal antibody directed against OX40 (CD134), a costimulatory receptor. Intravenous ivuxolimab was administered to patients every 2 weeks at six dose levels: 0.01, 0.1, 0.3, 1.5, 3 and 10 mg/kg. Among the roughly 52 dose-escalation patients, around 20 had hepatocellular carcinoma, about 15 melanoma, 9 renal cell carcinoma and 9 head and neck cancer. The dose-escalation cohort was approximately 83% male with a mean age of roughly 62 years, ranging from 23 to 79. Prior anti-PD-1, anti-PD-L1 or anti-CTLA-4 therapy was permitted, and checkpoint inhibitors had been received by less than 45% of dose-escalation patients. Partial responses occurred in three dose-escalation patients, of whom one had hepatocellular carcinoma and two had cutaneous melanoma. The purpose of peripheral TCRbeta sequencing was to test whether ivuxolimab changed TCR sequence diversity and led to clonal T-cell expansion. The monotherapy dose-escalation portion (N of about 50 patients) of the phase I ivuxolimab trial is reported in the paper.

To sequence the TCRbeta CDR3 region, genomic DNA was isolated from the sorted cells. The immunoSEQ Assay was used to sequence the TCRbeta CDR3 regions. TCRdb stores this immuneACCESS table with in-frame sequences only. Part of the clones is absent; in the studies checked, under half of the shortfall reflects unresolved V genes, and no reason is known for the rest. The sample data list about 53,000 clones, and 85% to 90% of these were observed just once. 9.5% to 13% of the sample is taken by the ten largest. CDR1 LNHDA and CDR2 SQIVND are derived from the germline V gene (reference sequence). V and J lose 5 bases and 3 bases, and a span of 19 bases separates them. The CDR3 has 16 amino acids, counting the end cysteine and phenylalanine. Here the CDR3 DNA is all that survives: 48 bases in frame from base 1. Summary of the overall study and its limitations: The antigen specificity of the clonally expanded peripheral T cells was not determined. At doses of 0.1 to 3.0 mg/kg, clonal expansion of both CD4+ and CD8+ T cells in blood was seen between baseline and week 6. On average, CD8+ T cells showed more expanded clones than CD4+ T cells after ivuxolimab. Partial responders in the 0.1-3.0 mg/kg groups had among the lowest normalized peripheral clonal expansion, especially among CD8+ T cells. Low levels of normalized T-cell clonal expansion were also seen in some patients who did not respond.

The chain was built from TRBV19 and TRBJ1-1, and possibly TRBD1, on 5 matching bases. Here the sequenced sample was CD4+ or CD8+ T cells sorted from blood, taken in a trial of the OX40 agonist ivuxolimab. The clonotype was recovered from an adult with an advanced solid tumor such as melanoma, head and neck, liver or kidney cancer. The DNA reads TGTGCCAGTAGTCTCTCTGTGGGGCGGCCGGACACTGAAGCTTTCTTT. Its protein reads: CASSLSVGRPDTEAFF.